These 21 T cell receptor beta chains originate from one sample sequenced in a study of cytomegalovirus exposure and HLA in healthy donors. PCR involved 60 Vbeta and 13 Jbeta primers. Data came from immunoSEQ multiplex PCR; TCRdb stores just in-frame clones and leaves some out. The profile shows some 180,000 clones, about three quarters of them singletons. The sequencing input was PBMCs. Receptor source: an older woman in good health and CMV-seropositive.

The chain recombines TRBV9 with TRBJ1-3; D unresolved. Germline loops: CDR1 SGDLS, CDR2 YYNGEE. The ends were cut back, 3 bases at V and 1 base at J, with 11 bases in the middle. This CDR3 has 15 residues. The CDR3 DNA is TGTGCCAGCAGCGCGCACGCGGGTTCTGGAAACACCATATATTTT. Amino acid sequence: CASSAHAGSGNTIYF. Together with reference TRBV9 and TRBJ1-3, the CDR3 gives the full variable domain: DSGVTQTPKHLITATGQRVTLRCSPRSGDLSVYWYQQSLDQGLQFLIQYYNGEERAKGNILERFSAQQFPDLHSELNLSSLELGDSALYFCASSAHAGSGNTIYFGEGSWLTVV.

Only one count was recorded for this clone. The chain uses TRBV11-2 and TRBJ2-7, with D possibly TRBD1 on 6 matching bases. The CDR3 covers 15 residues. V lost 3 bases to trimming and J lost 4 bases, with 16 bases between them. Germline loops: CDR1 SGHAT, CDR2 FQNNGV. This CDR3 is CASSFGAGVTYEQYF. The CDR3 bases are TGTGCCAGCAGCTTTGGGGCAGGGGTTACTTACGAGCAGTACTTC.

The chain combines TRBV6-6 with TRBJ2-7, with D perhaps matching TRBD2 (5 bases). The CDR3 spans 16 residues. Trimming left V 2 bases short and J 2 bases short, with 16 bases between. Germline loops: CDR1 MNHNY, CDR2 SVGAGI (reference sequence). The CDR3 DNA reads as TGTGCCAGCAGTTACGCAATGGCGGGCCAACCCTACGAGCAGTACTTC. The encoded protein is CASSYAMAGQPYEQYF.

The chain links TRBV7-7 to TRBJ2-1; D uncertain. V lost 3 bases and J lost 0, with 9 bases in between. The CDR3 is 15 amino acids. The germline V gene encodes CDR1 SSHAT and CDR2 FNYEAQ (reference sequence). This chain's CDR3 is CASSFEPSSYNEQFF. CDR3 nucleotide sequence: TGTGCCAGCAGCTTCGAACCGAGCTCCTACAATGAGCAGTTCTTC.

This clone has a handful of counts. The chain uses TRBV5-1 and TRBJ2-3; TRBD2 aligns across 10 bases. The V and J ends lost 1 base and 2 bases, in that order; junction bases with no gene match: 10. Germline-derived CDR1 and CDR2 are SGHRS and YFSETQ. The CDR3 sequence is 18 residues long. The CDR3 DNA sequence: TGCGCCAGCAGCTTGCGACTAGCGGGCGCCTCAGACACAGATACGCAGTATTTT. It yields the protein CASSLRLAGASDTDTQYF.

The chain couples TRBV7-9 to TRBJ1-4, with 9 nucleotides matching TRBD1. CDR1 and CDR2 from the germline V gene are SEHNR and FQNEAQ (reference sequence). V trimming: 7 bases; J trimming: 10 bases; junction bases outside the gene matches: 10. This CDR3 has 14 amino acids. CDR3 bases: TGTGCCAGCAAGTACACGGGACAGGGTGGAAAACTGTTTTTT. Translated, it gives CASKYTGQGGKLFF.

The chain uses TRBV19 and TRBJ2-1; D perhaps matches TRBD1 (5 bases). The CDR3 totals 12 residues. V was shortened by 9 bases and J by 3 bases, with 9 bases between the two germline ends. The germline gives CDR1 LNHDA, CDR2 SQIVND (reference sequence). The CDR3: CASQGNYNEQFF. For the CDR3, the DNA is TGTGCCAGCCAGGGAAACTACAATGAGCAGTTCTTC.

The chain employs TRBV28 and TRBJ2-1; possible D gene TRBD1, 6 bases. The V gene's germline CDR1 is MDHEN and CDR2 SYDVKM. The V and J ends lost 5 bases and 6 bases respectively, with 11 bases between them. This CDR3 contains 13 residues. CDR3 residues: CASSHRVGNEQFF. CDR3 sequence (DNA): TGTGCCAGCAGTCACAGGGTAGGCAATGAGCAGTTCTTC. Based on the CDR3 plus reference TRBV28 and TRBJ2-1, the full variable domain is DVKVTQSSRYLVKRTGEKVFLECVQDMDHENMFWYRQDPGLGLRLIYFSYDVKMKEKGDIPEGYSVSREKKERFSLILESASTNQTSMYLCASSHRVGNEQFFGPGTRLTVL.

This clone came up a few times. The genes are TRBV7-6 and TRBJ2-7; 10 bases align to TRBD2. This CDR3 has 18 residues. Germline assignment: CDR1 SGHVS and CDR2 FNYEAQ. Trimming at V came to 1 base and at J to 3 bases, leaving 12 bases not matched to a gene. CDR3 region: CASSLDSFGTSEIYEQYF. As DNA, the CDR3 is TGTGCCAGCAGCTTAGACTCTTTTGGGACTAGCGAAATCTACGAGCAGTACTTC.

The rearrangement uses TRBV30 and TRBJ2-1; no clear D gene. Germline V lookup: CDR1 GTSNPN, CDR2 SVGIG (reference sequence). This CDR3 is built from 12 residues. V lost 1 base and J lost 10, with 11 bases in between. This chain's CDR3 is CAWSALRGEQFF. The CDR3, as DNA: TGTGCCTGGAGTGCCCTAAGAGGCGAGCAGTTCTTC.

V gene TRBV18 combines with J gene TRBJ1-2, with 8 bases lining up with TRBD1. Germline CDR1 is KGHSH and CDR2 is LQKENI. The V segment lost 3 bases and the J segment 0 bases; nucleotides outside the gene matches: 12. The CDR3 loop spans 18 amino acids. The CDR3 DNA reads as TGTGCCAGCTCACCCTTAGGGACAGGCGGATTTTCTAACTATGGCTACACCTTC. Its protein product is CASSPLGTGGFSNYGYTF.

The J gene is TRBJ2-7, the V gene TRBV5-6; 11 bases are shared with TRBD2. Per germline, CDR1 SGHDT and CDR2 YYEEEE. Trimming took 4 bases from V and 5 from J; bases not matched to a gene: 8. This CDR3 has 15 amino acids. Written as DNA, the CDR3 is TGTGCCAGCAGCCAGGAGCTAGCGGGAGGCCACGAGCAGTACTTC. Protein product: CASSQELAGGHEQYF.

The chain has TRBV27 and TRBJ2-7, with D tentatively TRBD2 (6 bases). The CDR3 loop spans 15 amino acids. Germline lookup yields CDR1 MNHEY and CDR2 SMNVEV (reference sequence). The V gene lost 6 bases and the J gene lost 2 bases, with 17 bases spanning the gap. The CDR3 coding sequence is TGTGCCAGCAGCCGAAGAGGCGGGGCGACCTACGAGCAGTACTTC. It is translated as CASSRRGGATYEQYF.

This CDR3 reads CASSNGGKFHF. CDR3 sequence (DNA): TGTGCCAGCAGTAACGGAGGGAAGTTCCACTTT. The rearrangement joins TRBV6-5 to TRBJ1-6; D is uncertain. Germline assignment: CDR1 MNHEY and CDR2 SVGAGI. The germline V and J ends were trimmed by 5 bases and 17 bases, with 13 bases remaining between them. The length of the CDR3 is 11 residues.

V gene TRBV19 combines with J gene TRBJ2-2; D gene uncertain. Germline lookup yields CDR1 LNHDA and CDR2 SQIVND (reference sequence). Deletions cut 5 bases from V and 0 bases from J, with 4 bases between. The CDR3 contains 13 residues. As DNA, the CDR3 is TGTGCCAGTAGTGAGTCGAACACCGGGGAGCTGTTTTTT. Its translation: CASSESNTGELFF.

CDR3 sequence: CASSLAIQGEQYF. The CDR3 nucleotides are TGCGCCAGCAGCTTGGCCATCCAGGGCGAGCAGTACTTC. The V and J genes are TRBV5-1 and TRBJ2-5; D might be TRBD1 (5 bases). Judging by the DNA end, TRBJ2-7 fits better; the J call may be wrong. Germline CDR1 SGHRS, CDR2 YFSETQ. This CDR3 contains 13 residues.

The CDR3 DNA reads as TGCGCCAGCAGCCTCCTCGGGAGGCAGGGGTTCTACGAGCAGTACTTC. This codes for CASSLLGRQGFYEQYF. The gene calls are TRBV4-3 and TRBJ2-7; D possibly corresponds to TRBD2 (7 bases). This CDR3 is 16 amino acids long. Germline CDR1 LGHNA, CDR2 YSLEER. V was pared by 4 bases and J by 3 bases, with 19 bases between.

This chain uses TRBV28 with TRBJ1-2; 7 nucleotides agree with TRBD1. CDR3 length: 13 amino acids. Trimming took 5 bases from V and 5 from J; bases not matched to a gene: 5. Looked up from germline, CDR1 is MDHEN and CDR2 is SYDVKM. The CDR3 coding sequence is TGTGCCAGCAGTCCCGGGACAGATTATGGCTACACCTTC. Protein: CASSPGTDYGYTF.

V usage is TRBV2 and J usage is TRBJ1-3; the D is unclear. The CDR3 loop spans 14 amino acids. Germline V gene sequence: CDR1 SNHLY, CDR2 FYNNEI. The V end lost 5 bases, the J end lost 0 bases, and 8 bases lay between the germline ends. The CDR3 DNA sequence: TGTGCCAGCAGTTATGCGGTCTCTGGAAACACCATATATTTT. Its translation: CASSYAVSGNTIYF.

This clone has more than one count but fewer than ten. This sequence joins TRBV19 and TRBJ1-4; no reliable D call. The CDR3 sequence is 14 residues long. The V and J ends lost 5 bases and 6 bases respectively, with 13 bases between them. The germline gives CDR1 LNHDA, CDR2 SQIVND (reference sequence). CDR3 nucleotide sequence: TGTGCCAGTAGTTCCGGGGTACACTATGAAAAACTGTTTTTT. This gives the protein CASSSGVHYEKLFF.

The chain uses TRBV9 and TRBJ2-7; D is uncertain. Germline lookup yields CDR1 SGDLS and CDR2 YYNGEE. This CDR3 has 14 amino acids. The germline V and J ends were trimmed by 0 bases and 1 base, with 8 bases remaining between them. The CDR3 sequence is CASSVGLFSYEQYF. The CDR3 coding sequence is TGTGCCAGCAGCGTAGGACTCTTTTCCTACGAGCAGTACTTC.